These 14 T cell receptor beta chains were sequenced from one sample in a study of PD-L1 blockade in urothelial cancer. Noted time point: peripheral blood 6 weeks after treatment start. Measured with immunoSEQ multiplex PCR; TCRdb has only the in-frame clones, and not every one. Found here are 42,000 or so clones, roughly 82% of them singletons; the top ten hold less than 15%. Source: PBMCs, taken around atezolizumab (anti-PD-L1) treatment. Receptor source: a man aged 55 to 70 with urothelial cancer.

The genes are TRBV7-2 and TRBJ2-3; D is possibly TRBD1 (6 bases). V lost 2 bases, J lost 4 bases, and 10 bases lay in between. CDR1 is SGHTA and CDR2 is FQGNSA in the germline V gene. This CDR3 is 14 amino acids long. CDR3 sequence reads: CASSLNQGPDTQYF. Written as DNA, the CDR3 is TGTGCCAGCAGCTTAAATCAGGGGCCAGATACGCAGTATTTT. The whole variable domain, remainder taken from reference TRBV7-2 and TRBJ2-3, is GAGVSQSPSNKVTEKGKDVELRCDPISGHTALYWYRQSLGQGLEFLIYFQGNSAPDKSGLPSDRFSAERTGGSVSTLTIQRTQQEDSAVYLCASSLNQGPDTQYFGPGTRLTVL.

The V call is TRBV7-2, the J call TRBJ1-2, with D maybe TRBD1 (5 bases). The CDR3 is 14 amino acids. The V gene lost 7 bases and the J gene lost 1 base, with 13 bases spanning the gap. The germline V gene encodes CDR1 SGHTA and CDR2 FQGNSA. In DNA, the CDR3 is TGTGCCAGCACCGCGACAGAACTTAACTATGGCTACACCTTC. Its translation: CASTATELNYGYTF.

The V gene is TRBV11-2, the J gene TRBJ1-4; TRBD1 matches 11 bases. CDR1 and CDR2 (germline): SGHAT, FQNNGV. There are 14 residues in the CDR3. V gave up 3 bases and J gave up 10 bases; unmatched junction bases: 4. CDR3 region: CASSFGQGARKLFF. CDR3 nucleotide sequence: TGTGCCAGCAGCTTCGGACAGGGGGCAAGAAAACTGTTTTTT.

The table lists this clone with a count of one. The chain links TRBV11-2 to TRBJ2-1, with D possibly TRBD2 on 6 matching bases. Trimming left V 6 bases short and J 6 bases short, with 21 bases between. In germline, CDR1 is SGHAT, CDR2 FQNNGV. The CDR3 is 16 residues long. The DNA for the CDR3 is TGTGCCAGCAGTCTAGGGGCAGGTGGAGGGTTCAATGAGCAGTTCTTC. It is translated as CASSLGAGGGFNEQFF.

The V and J genes are TRBV11-2 and TRBJ2-7, with TRBD1 matching over 9 bases. There are 13 residues in the CDR3. V dropped 5 bases and J dropped 7; count of bases not matched to a gene: 6. Germline V gene data show CDR1 as SGHAT and CDR2 as FQNNGV. The CDR3 reads CASSPGQGREQYF. The CDR3 bases are TGTGCCAGCAGCCCGGGACAGGGAAGAGAGCAGTACTTC. Looking up the rest from reference TRBV11-2 and TRBJ2-7 gives the full variable domain: EAGVAQSPRYKIIEKRQSVAFWCNPISGHATLYWYQQILGQGPKLLIQFQNNGVVDDSQLPKDRFSAERLKGVDSTLKIQPAKLEDSAVYLCASSPGQGREQYFGPGTRLTVT.

This clone was picked up one time. V is TRBV6-6 and J is TRBJ1-1; D is ambiguous. From germline, CDR1 is MNHNY and CDR2 SVGAGI (reference sequence). This CDR3 is built from 16 residues. Trimming removed 0 bases from V and 0 bases from J, with 11 bases in between. CDR3 bases: TGTGCCAGCAGTTACTCGTTGCGGGCAATGAACACTGAAGCTTTCTTT. Its translation: CASSYSLRAMNTEAFF.

A few counts support this clone. The CDR3 region is CASSGDTSTNEKLFF. DNA of the CDR3: TGTGCCAGCAGTGGGGACACCTCAACTAATGAAAAACTGTTTTTT. V gene TRBV2 combines with J gene TRBJ1-4; D possibly corresponds to TRBD1 (6 bases). The V gene's germline CDR1 is SNHLY and CDR2 FYNNEI. This CDR3 spans 15 amino acids. V was pared by 4 bases and J by 0 bases, with 9 bases between.

A single count supports this clone. As DNA, the CDR3 is TGTGCCAGCAGCTTCGTGGCGGGGGGGGTGGAGGAGACCCAGTACTTC. Translation gives CASSFVAGGVEETQYF. The chain recombines TRBV7-2 with TRBJ2-5; 9 nucleotides align to TRBD2. Germline CDR1 SGHTA, CDR2 FQGNSA. The CDR3 totals 16 residues. V shed 3 bases and J 5 bases; nucleotides not matched to a gene: 10.

The CDR3 spells CASSSPGGYTGELFF. CDR3 DNA sequence: TGCGCCAGCAGCTCGCCAGGGGGGTACACCGGGGAGCTGTTTTTT. This chain uses TRBV5-1 with TRBJ2-2; possible D gene TRBD1, 7 bases. Trimming took off 3 bases at V and 3 bases at J, with 12 bases between the two ends. In germline, CDR1 is SGHRS, CDR2 YFSETQ. The CDR3 length is 15 residues.

This sequence joins TRBV28 and TRBJ2-1, with D uncertain. The germline CDR1 and CDR2 sequences are MDHEN and SYDVKM. This CDR3 region has 13 residues. V was clipped by 3 bases and J by 7 bases, with 10 bases between them. The CDR3 DNA follows: TGTGCCAGCAGTTTGTTGAAGCCAAATGAGCAGTTCTTC. Amino acids: CASSLLKPNEQFF.

The V call is TRBV5-4, the J call TRBJ1-2; no firm D call. From germline, CDR1 is SGHNT and CDR2 YYREEE (reference sequence). Trimming pared 4 bases from V and 2 bases from J, leaving 9 bases between. The CDR3 runs 13 residues. CDR3 sequence reads: CASSRTSNYGYTF. The CDR3, as DNA: TGTGCCAGCAGCCGGACTTCAAACTATGGCTACACCTTC. Combining the CDR3 with reference TRBV5-4 and TRBJ1-2 gives the whole variable domain ETGVTQSPTHLIKTRGQQVTLRCSSQSGHNTVSWYQQALGQGPQFIFQYYREEENGRGNFPPRFSGLQFPNYSSELNVNALELDDSALYLCASSRTSNYGYTFGSGTRLTVV.

The J gene is TRBJ2-2, the V gene TRBV28, with D unresolved. Trimming removed 5 bases at V and 6 bases at J, with 7 bases between. Germline CDR1 is MDHEN and CDR2 is SYDVKM. This CDR3 is 12 amino acids long. The CDR3 region has the DNA TGTGCCAGCAGTCCCCTAGCCGGGGAGCTGTTTTTT. Translating it yields CASSPLAGELFF.

The chain has TRBV15 and TRBJ1-2, with 10 positions matching TRBD1. V was pared by 8 bases and J by 5 bases, with 8 bases of the junction left unmatched. The CDR3 runs 14 residues. The germline gives CDR1 LNHNV, CDR2 YYDKDF (reference sequence). The CDR3 sequence is CATQPGQGRYGYTF. Here the CDR3 DNA reads TGTGCCACCCAGCCGGGACAGGGGAGATATGGCTACACCTTC.

CDR3 sequence (DNA): TGTGCCAGTAGTATCAACAGGGAGGGAGGCTACACCTTC. Amino acids: CASSINREGGYTF. The genes are TRBV19 and TRBJ1-2, with D possibly TRBD1 on 6 matching bases. V was clipped by 3 bases and J by 8 bases, with 13 bases between them. This CDR3 comprises 13 residues. CDR1 and CDR2 (germline): LNHDA, SQIVND (reference sequence).